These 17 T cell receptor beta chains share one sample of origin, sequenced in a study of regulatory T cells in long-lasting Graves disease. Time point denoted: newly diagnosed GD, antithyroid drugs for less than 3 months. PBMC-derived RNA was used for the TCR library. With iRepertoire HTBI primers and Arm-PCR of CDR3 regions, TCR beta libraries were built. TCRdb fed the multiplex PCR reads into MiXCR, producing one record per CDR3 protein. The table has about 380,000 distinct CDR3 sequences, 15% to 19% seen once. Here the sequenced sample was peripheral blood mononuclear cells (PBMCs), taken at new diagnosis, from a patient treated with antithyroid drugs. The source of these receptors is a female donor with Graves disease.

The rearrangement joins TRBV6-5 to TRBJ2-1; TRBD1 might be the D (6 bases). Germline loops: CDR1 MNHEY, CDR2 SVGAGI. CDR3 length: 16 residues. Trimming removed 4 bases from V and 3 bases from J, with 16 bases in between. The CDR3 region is CASSFVTGPNYNEQFF. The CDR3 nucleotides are TGTGCCAGCAGTTTTGTCACAGGGCCAAACTACAATGAGCAGTTCTTC.

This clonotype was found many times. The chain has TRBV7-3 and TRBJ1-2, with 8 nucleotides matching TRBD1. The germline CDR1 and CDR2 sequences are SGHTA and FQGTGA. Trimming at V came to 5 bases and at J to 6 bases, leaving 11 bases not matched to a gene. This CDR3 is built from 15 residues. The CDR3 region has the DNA TGTGCCAGCAGCCCAGAGGGGTCAGGGGGCCATGGCTACACCTTC. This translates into CASSPEGSGGHGYTF.

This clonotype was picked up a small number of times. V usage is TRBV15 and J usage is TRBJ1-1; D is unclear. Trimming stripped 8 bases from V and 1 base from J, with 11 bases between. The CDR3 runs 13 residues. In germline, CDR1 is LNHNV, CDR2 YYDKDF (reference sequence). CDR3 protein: CATGLEGNTEAFF. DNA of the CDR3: TGTGCCACCGGCCTGGAGGGGAACACTGAAGCTTTCTTT.

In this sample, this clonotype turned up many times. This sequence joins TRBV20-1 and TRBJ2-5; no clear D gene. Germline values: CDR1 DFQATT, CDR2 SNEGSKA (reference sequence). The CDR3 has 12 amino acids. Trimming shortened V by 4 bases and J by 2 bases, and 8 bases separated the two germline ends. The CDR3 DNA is TGCAGTGCTACCCCATCGCAAGAGACCCAGTACTTC. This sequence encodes CSATPSQETQYF.

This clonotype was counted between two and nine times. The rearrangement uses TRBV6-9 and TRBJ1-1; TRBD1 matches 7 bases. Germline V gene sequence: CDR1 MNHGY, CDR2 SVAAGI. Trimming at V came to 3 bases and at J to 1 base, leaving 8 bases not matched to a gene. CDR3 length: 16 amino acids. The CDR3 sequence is CASSYVIAGGNTEAFF. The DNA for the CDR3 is TGTGCCAGCAGTTACGTTATCGCAGGGGGGAACACTGAAGCTTTCTTT.

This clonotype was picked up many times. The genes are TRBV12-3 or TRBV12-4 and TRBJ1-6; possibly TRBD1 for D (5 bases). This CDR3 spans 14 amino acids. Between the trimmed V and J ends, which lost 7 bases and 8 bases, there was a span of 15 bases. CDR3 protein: CASKRRQGYSPLHF. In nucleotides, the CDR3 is TGTGCCAGCAAAAGGAGGCAGGGATATTCACCCCTCCACTTT.

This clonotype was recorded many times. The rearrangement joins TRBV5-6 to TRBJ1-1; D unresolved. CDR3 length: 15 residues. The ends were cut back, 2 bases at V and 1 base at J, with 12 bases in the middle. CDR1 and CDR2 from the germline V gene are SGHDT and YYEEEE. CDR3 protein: CASSFRPEGNTEAFF. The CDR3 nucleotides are TGTGCCAGCAGCTTTCGCCCAGAGGGGAACACTGAAGCTTTCTTT.

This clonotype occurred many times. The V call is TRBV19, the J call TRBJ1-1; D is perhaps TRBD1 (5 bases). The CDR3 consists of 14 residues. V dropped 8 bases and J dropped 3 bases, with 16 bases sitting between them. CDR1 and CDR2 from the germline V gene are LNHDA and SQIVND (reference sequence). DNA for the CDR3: TGTGCCAGTCGTGACAGTGGAACTTACACTGAAGCTTTCTTT. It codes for CASRDSGTYTEAFF. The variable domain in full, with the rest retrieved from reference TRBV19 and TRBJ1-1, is DGGITQSPKYLFRKEGQNVTLSCEQNLNHDAMYWYRQDPGQGLRLIYYSQIVNDFQKGDIAEGYSVSREKKESFPLTVTSAQKNPTAFYLCASRDSGTYTEAFFGQGTRLTVV.

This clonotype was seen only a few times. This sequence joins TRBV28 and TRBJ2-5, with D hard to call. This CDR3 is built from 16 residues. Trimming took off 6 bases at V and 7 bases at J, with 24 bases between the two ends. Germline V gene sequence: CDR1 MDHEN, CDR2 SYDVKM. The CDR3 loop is CASSLRSVSSHRTQYF. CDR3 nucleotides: TGTGCCAGCAGCCTACGCTCCGTTTCATCCCACCGGACCCAGTACTTC.

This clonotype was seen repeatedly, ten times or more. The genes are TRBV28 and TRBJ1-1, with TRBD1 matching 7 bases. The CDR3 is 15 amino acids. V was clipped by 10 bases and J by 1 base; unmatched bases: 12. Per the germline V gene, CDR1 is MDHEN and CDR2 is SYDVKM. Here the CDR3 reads CATRGQMRKNTEAFF. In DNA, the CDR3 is TGTGCCACAAGGGGACAGATGAGAAAGAACACTGAAGCTTTCTTT. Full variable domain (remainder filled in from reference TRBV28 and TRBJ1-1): DVKVTQSSRYLVKRTGEKVFLECVQDMDHENMFWYRQDPGLGLRLIYFSYDVKMKEKGDIPEGYSVSREKKERFSLILESASTNQTSMYLCATRGQMRKNTEAFFGQGTRLTVV.

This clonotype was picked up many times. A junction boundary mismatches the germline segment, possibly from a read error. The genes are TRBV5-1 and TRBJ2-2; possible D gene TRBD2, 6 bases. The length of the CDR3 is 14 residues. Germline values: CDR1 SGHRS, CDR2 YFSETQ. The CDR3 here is CASSLGLNTGELFF. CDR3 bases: TGTGCCAGCAGTTTGGGACTGAACACCGGGGAGCTGTTTTTT.

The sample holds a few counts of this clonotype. CDR3 nucleotide sequence: TGTGCCAGCAGCGCCGGCGGAAGCGGGACCTCTCGGAATGAGCAGTTCTTC. Its translation: CASSAGGSGTSRNEQFF. The genes are TRBV9 and TRBJ2-1, with 7 bases identical to TRBD2. V lost 3 bases, J lost 7 bases, and 16 bases stayed unmatched. Germline V gene sequence: CDR1 SGDLS, CDR2 YYNGEE. The CDR3 has 17 amino acids.

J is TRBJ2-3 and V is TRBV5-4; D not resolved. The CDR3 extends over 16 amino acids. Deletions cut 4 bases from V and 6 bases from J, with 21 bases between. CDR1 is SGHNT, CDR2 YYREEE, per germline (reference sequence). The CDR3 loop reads CASSGTGANFQDTQYF. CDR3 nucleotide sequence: TGTGCCAGCAGCGGTACCGGCGCAAATTTCCAGGATACGCAGTATTTT.

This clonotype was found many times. The CDR3 spells CASSPYTDTQYF. The CDR3, as DNA: TGTGCCAGCAGCCCATACACAGATACGCAGTATTTT. The chain recombines TRBV28 with TRBJ2-3; D is uncertain. Per germline, CDR1 MDHEN and CDR2 SYDVKM. This CDR3 contains 12 residues. V was clipped by 6 bases and J by 2 bases, with 6 bases between them.

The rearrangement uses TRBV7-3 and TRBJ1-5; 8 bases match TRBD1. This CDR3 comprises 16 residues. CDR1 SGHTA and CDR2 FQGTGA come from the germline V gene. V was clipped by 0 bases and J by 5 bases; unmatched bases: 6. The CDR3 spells CASSLTWTGWYQPQHF. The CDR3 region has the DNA TGTGCCAGCAGCTTAACTTGGACAGGGTGGTATCAGCCCCAGCATTTT.

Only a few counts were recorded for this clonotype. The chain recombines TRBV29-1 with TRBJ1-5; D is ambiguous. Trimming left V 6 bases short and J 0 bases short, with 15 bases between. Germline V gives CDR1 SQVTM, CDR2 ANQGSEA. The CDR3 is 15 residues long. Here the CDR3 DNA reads TGCAGCGTGTGGGAACTGAAGATTAGCAATCAGCCCCAGCATTTT. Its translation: CSVWELKISNQPQHF.

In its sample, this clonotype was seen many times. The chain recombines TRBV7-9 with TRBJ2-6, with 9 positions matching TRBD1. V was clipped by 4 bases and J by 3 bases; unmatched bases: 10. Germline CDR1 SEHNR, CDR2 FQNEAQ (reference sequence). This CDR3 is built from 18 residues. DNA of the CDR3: TGTGCCAGCAGCTCGGACAGGGGCAAAGGTCGTGGGGCCAACGTCCTGACTTTC. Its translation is CASSSDRGKGRGANVLTF.